What follows are 5 T cell receptor beta chains derived from one specimen sequenced in a study of shared clonotypes between healthy human individuals. CD45RO-negative, CCR7-selected cells formed the naive CD8 fraction, which excluded terminally differentiated effector memory CD45RA+ cells. Assay used: immunoSEQ multiplex PCR; TCRdb lists only in-frame clones, some missing. The repertoire holds millions of clones, about 95% seen once, with about 1.1% in the top ten. Sequencing was done on a sample of naive CD8+ T cells sorted from blood. These TCRs come from a man younger than 35 in good health.

V and J are TRBV7-6 and TRBJ2-7; 8 nucleotides line up with TRBD1. The J segment lost 2 bases and the V segment lost 1 base, leaving 4 bases of the junction unmatched. Germline V gene lookup returns CDR1 SGHVS and CDR2 FNYEAQ. CDR3 length: 15 amino acids. Here the CDR3 reads CASSLVWDRTYEQYF. The CDR3 bases are TGTGCCAGCAGCTTAGTCTGGGACAGGACCTACGAGCAGTACTTC.

The chain recombines TRBV7-4 with TRBJ2-5, with D possibly matching TRBD2 (6 bases). V was trimmed by 7 bases and J by 5 bases, leaving 41 bases between them. The CDR3 extends over 22 amino acids. Germline lookup yields CDR1 SGHVT and CDR2 SQSDAQ. The CDR3: CASTDMDRLRIRFFREPETQYF. For the CDR3, the DNA is TGTGCCAGCACCGATATGGACCGATTGAGGATACGTTTCTTCCGGGAGCCGGAGACCCAGTACTTC.

The V and J genes are TRBV6-1 and TRBJ2-5; D gene uncertain. This CDR3 region has 14 residues. Trimming cost V 2 bases and J 1 base, with 8 bases left between them. CDR1 and CDR2 (germline): MNHNS, SASEGT. Here the CDR3 DNA reads TGTGCCAGCAGTGAACCCTGGGGCCAAGAGACCCAGTACTTC. Protein product: CASSEPWGQETQYF.

The chain's CDR3 is CASSYGQGMNEQYF. The DNA for the CDR3 is TGTGCCAGCAGTTATGGACAGGGGATGAACGAGCAGTACTTC. This chain connects TRBV6-5 to TRBJ2-7; TRBD1 aligns across 9 bases. J lost 5 bases, V lost 3 bases, and 5 bases had no gene match. CDR3 length: 14 residues. Germline assignment: CDR1 MNHEY and CDR2 SVGAGI.

In the case of this clone: Distinct nucleotide sequences in the sample also encode this CDR3. The chain couples TRBV9 to TRBJ2-7, with TRBD2 matching 9 bases. The CDR3 sequence is 14 residues long. Trimming cost V 4 bases and J 0 bases; bases outside gene matches: 2. Germline CDR1 and CDR2: SGDLS and YYNGEE. CDR3 amino acids: CASSPSGNSYEQYF. The CDR3 region has the DNA TGTGCCAGCAGCCCTAGCGGGAACTCCTACGAGCAGTACTTC. Filled out from reference TRBV9 and TRBJ2-7, the complete variable domain reads DSGVTQTPKHLITATGQRVTLRCSPRSGDLSVYWYQQSLDQGLQFLIQYYNGEERAKGNILERFSAQQFPDLHSELNLSSLELGDSALYFCASSPSGNSYEQYFGPGTRLTVT.